The 21 T cell receptor beta chains below were found in one sample sequenced in a study of vaccination effects on CD4 cells after COVID-19. ViraFEST used viral peptide pools to expand antigen-specific CD4+ T cells before sequencing. It was after nine to eleven days of culture that CD4+ T cells were isolated. Participants got two doses of BNT162b2 or mRNA-1273 vaccine. Sequencing used immunoSEQ multiplex PCR; TCRdb keeps in-frame clones, though not all of them. This table holds 24,000 or so clones, 70% to 80% found once. Their antigen targets remain unknown. Sequences were derived from CD4+ T cells from PBMCs cultured with HCoV-229E spike peptides, sampled after COVID-19 vaccination. The receptors come from a human donor who received a COVID-19 vaccine.

The CDR3 is CASSPGTADHQPQHF. The CDR3 DNA reads as TGTGCCAGCTCACCGGGGACAGCCGATCATCAGCCCCAGCATTTT. The chain recombines TRBV18 with TRBJ1-5; the match to TRBD1 covers 7 bases. This CDR3 is 15 amino acids long. V lost 3 bases, J lost 5 bases, and 7 bases stayed unmatched. Germline V lookup: CDR1 KGHSH, CDR2 LQKENI.

V is TRBV19 and J is TRBJ1-3; 10 bases map to TRBD1. Germline assignment: CDR1 LNHDA and CDR2 SQIVND (reference sequence). V trimming: 5 bases; J trimming: 5 bases; junction bases outside the gene matches: 9. The CDR3 totals 16 residues. As DNA, the CDR3 is TGTGCCAGTAGTCTAAGACAGGGGGCCTTTAGAAACACCATATATTTT. This translates into CASSLRQGAFRNTIYF.

The chain couples TRBV4-1 to TRBJ2-7, with 11 bases fitting TRBD2. After removal of 2 bases from V and 5 bases from J, the junction contained 5 bases not matched to a gene. Germline CDR1 MGHRA, CDR2 YSYEKL. CDR3 length: 15 amino acids. The CDR3 here is CASSQKGLAADEQYF. The CDR3, as DNA: TGCGCCAGCAGCCAAAAGGGACTAGCGGCCGACGAGCAGTACTTC.

CDR3 DNA: TGTGCCAGTAGTATGTTAAGGGGTTACGAGCAGTACTTC. It yields the protein CASSMLRGYEQYF. The rearrangement uses TRBV19 and TRBJ2-7, with D possibly matching TRBD1 (5 bases). This CDR3 spans 13 amino acids. V shed 3 bases and J shed 4 bases, with 10 bases lying between them. Germline lookup yields CDR1 LNHDA and CDR2 SQIVND (reference sequence).

This clone turned up a few times. The rearrangement links TRBV19 to TRBJ1-3; D is perhaps TRBD1 (5 bases). Germline V gives CDR1 LNHDA, CDR2 SQIVND (reference sequence). V was cut by 3 bases and J by 3 bases, with 15 bases left in between. CDR3 length: 16 amino acids. The CDR3 sequence is CASSIMGEGLGNTIYF. DNA for the CDR3: TGTGCCAGTAGTATTATGGGGGAAGGCCTTGGAAACACCATATATTTT.

The chain joins TRBV3-1 (or the pseudogene TRBV3-2) to TRBJ1-1; 10 bases are shared with TRBD1. This CDR3 is built from 16 residues. V was pared by 6 bases and J by 6 bases, with 13 bases of the junction left unmatched. Germline V gene lookup returns CDR1 LGHDT and CDR2 YNNKEL (reference sequence). The CDR3 DNA sequence: TGTGCCAGCAGTCCCGGGACAGGGGATCTTATCGCTGAAGCTTTCTTT. This gives the protein CASSPGTGDLIAEAFF.

The V gene is TRBV18, the J gene TRBJ2-1; D uncertain. In germline, CDR1 is KGHSH, CDR2 LQKENI. The CDR3 spans 13 residues. Deletions cut 1 base from V and 5 bases from J, with 6 bases between. CDR3 sequence: CASSPRLDNEQFF. Here the CDR3 DNA reads TGTGCCAGCTCACCACGCTTAGACAATGAGCAGTTCTTC. Supplemented by reference TRBV18 and TRBJ2-1, the full variable domain reads NAGVMQNPRHLVRRRGQEARLRCSPMKGHSHVYWYRQLPEEGLKFMVYLQKENIIDESGMPKERFSAEFPKEGPSILRIQQVVRGDSAAYFCASSPRLDNEQFFGPGTRLTVL.

The V call is TRBV4-2, the J call TRBJ1-2; TRBD1 matches 8 bases. CDR3 length equals 16 residues. V dropped 4 bases and J dropped 7; count of bases not matched to a gene: 14. Germline values: CDR1 LGHNA, CDR2 YNFKEQ. The CDR3 DNA reads TGTGCCAGCAGCCTATTACCATCAGGGGGCGTAGGTGGCTACACCTTC. This gives the protein CASSLLPSGGVGGYTF.

CDR3 sequence: CASSIVWTGGMVSEQYF. CDR3 nucleotides: TGTGCCAGTAGTATAGTTTGGACGGGAGGGATGGTCTCCGAGCAGTACTTC. The chain combines TRBV19 with TRBJ2-7; 8 nucleotides match TRBD2. Germline V gene data show CDR1 as LNHDA and CDR2 as SQIVND (reference sequence). This CDR3 has 17 amino acids. Losses at the gene ends were 1 base for V and 6 bases for J; bases not matched to a gene: 14.

The table lists this clone with a few counts. This rearrangement joins TRBV6-5 to TRBJ1-1; tentatively, D is TRBD1 (6 bases). Germline V gives CDR1 MNHEY, CDR2 SVGAGI. The CDR3 sequence is 14 residues long. V was shortened by 6 bases and J by 6 bases, with 17 bases between the two germline ends. CDR3 DNA sequence: TGTGCCAGCAGCCTTTCGGGGGGGCGCGCTGAAGCTTTCTTT. It translates to CASSLSGGRAEAFF.

The rearrangement uses TRBV5-1 and TRBJ2-7, with D uncertain. The CDR3 sequence is 16 residues long. Trimming removed 0 bases at V and 2 bases at J, with 15 bases between. CDR1 is SGHRS, CDR2 YFSETQ, per germline. The CDR3 loop reads CASSLVTAGYTYEQYF. The CDR3 DNA follows: TGCGCCAGCAGCTTGGTTACAGCTGGGTATACCTACGAGCAGTACTTC.

This chain connects TRBV5-4 to TRBJ1-1, with D unclear. V was shortened by 2 bases and J by 4 bases, with 9 bases between the two germline ends. In germline, CDR1 is SGHNT, CDR2 YYREEE (reference sequence). The CDR3 loop spans 13 amino acids. DNA for the CDR3: TGTGCCAGCAGCTTTTATGGACCCACTGAAGCTTTCTTT. This sequence encodes CASSFYGPTEAFF.

This chain links TRBV29-1 with TRBJ1-4; D call uncertain. Per germline, CDR1 SQVTM and CDR2 ANQGSEA. CDR3 length equals 14 residues. CDR3: CRPNKDATNEKLFF. CDR3 coding DNA: TGCAGACCGAACAAGGACGCAACTAATGAAAAACTGTTTTTT.

The chain carries TRBV10-1 and TRBJ2-5; unclear D gene. The V end was cut by 3 bases, the J end by 4 bases, with 9 bases between. The CDR3 spans 13 residues. Germline V gene lookup returns CDR1 WNHNN and CDR2 SYGVQD (reference sequence). As DNA, the CDR3 is TGCGCCAGCAGTGACCAGCTCGGAGAGACCCAGTACTTC. Translation: CASSDQLGETQYF.

The chain carries TRBV10-3 and TRBJ1-5; 8 bases fit TRBD1. The CDR3 covers 14 residues. Per the germline V gene, CDR1 is ENHRY and CDR2 is SYGVKD. With 4 bases clipped from V and 2 bases from J, the junction kept 1 base outside the gene matches. CDR3 DNA: TGTGCCATCAGTGGGGGACAGGGCAATCAGCCCCAGCATTTT. Translation gives CAISGGQGNQPQHF.

The chain has TRBV6-6 and TRBJ1-3, with TRBD1 identical over 11 bases. The CDR3 has 16 residues. The V segment lost 2 bases and the J segment 4 bases; nucleotides outside the gene matches: 4. From germline, CDR1 is MNHNY and CDR2 SVGAGI (reference sequence). The CDR3 DNA sequence: TGTGCCAGCAGTTACGGACAGGGGGCGTGGGGAAACACCATATATTTT. It translates to CASSYGQGAWGNTIYF.

Comments on this clone: One end of the junction is discordant with germline, which a read error may explain. The rearrangement links TRBV4-2 to TRBJ2-7; no clear D gene. From germline, CDR1 is LGHNA and CDR2 YNFKEQ. CDR3 length: 15 residues. This CDR3 is CASSQDYAETYERYF. The CDR3 bases are TGTGCCAGCAGCCAAGATTATGCTGAGACCTACGAGCGGTACTTC.

The V call is TRBV2, the J call TRBJ1-6, with D unclear. The germline V gene has CDR1 SNHLY and CDR2 FYNNEI. The CDR3 runs 15 residues. The ends were cut back, 7 bases at V and 6 bases at J, with 16 bases in the middle. CDR3 residues: CASTRTDLPNSPLHF. DNA for the CDR3: TGTGCCAGCACCCGGACTGATCTGCCTAATTCACCCCTCCACTTT.

The CDR3 nucleotides are TGTGCCAGCAGCCCGCTATTAGGGACTACTGAAAATGAGCAGTTCTTC. This translates into CASSPLLGTTENEQFF. The V and J genes are TRBV3-1 (or the pseudogene TRBV3-2) and TRBJ2-1, with 7 bases identical to TRBD2. Germline V gene sequence: CDR1 LGHDT, CDR2 YNNKEL (reference sequence). This CDR3 is built from 16 residues. Trimming at V came to 4 bases and at J to 7 bases, leaving 13 bases not matched to a gene.

This clone was picked up one time. The chain carries TRBV12-5 and TRBJ2-1; D is perhaps TRBD2 (6 bases). Germline V gene sequence: CDR1 LGHNT, CDR2 FRNRAP. With 7 bases removed from V and 15 bases from J, the gap between germline ends came to 19 bases. This CDR3 has 12 amino acids. The CDR3 sequence: CASALSEGPAFF. CDR3 coding DNA: TGTGCTAGTGCCCTGTCGGAGGGCCCCGCGTTCTTC.

This chain joins TRBV9 and TRBJ2-2; 7 bases agree with TRBD2. Germline values: CDR1 SGDLS, CDR2 YYNGEE. The CDR3 is made up of 15 amino acids. After removal of 0 bases from V and 7 bases from J, the junction contained 6 bases not matched to a gene. CDR3 residues: CASSVGIAGYGELFF. In DNA form, the CDR3 reads TGTGCCAGCAGCGTAGGAATAGCGGGTTACGGGGAGCTGTTTTTT.